Listed here are 25 T cell receptor beta chains from one sample, sequenced in a study of cytomegalovirus exposure and HLA in healthy donors. Some clones are missing from TCRdb's copy, which holds only in-frame ones; the method was immunoSEQ multiplex PCR. The sample records 150,000 to 250,000 clones, roughly 84% being singletons. What was sequenced was PBMCs. The receptors were gathered from a young woman in good health and CMV-seropositive.

The V and J genes are TRBV28 and TRBJ2-3, with a weak D call TRBD1 (5 bases). Trimming took 3 bases from V and 3 from J, leaving 10 bases between them. The germline V gene encodes CDR1 MDHEN and CDR2 SYDVKM. The CDR3 has 14 residues. CDR3 sequence: CASSLGRATDTQYF. CDR3 bases: TGTGCCAGCAGTTTGGGCAGGGCTACAGATACGCAGTATTTT. Using reference TRBV28 and TRBJ2-3 for the parts outside the CDR3, the full variable domain is DVKVTQSSRYLVKRTGEKVFLECVQDMDHENMFWYRQDPGLGLRLIYFSYDVKMKEKGDIPEGYSVSREKKERFSLILESASTNQTSMYLCASSLGRATDTQYFGPGTRLTVL.

This clone was picked up one time. The genes are TRBV4-2 and TRBJ1-1; unclear D gene. Germline CDR1 reads LGHNA; CDR2 reads YNFKEQ. The CDR3 is 17 amino acids. V dropped 1 base and J dropped 0 bases, with 15 bases sitting between them. CDR3 sequence reads: CASSQAAGFRLNTEAFF. The CDR3 DNA reads TGTGCCAGCAGCCAAGCGGCGGGGTTTCGTCTGAACACTGAAGCTTTCTTT.

The table lists this clone with a few counts. The chain joins TRBV6-1 to TRBJ1-1; D may be TRBD1 (6 bases). Germline CDR1 is MNHNS and CDR2 is SASEGT. There are 15 residues in the CDR3. The germline V and J ends were trimmed by 6 bases and 5 bases, with 19 bases remaining between them. The CDR3 spells CASSLEQGSWTEAFF. The CDR3 DNA reads as TGTGCCAGCAGCTTAGAGCAGGGGTCTTGGACTGAAGCTTTCTTT.

The rearrangement joins TRBV6-5 to TRBJ1-1; D not resolved. V was cut by 1 base and J by 4 bases, with 10 bases left in between. Germline V gene lookup returns CDR1 MNHEY and CDR2 SVGAGI. The CDR3 sequence is 14 residues long. CDR3: CASSYLRGITEAFF. The CDR3 DNA reads as TGTGCCAGCAGTTACTTGCGAGGGATCACTGAAGCTTTCTTT.

The rearrangement uses TRBV10-1 and TRBJ2-7, with D possibly matching TRBD2 (5 bases). CDR1 is WNHNN and CDR2 is SYGVQD in the germline V gene (reference sequence). This CDR3 has 13 amino acids. The V end was cut by 7 bases, the J end by 6 bases, with 16 bases between. CDR3: CASILGSAGEQYF. The CDR3 DNA reads as TGCGCCAGCATCTTGGGGAGCGCCGGCGAGCAGTACTTC.

The chain recombines TRBV5-4 with TRBJ2-1; 9 nucleotides match TRBD2. The V and J ends lost 7 bases and 4 bases, in that order; junction bases with no gene match: 9. The V gene's germline CDR1 is SGHNT and CDR2 YYREEE (reference sequence). The CDR3 covers 15 residues. CDR3 loop: CASRVAGEGYNEQFF. The CDR3 DNA is TGTGCCAGCCGGGTAGCGGGAGAGGGGTACAATGAGCAGTTCTTC.

The chain joins TRBV2 to TRBJ1-4, with TRBD1 matching 10 bases. The CDR3 totals 15 residues. Germline CDR1 and CDR2: SNHLY and FYNNEI. J lost 8 bases, V lost 6 bases, and 9 bases had no gene match. CDR3 coding DNA: TGTGCCAGCAGCGGAGACGGACAGGGGGGGGAAAAACTGTTTTTT. Amino acid sequence: CASSGDGQGGEKLFF.

This clone was seen more than once but under ten times. V usage is TRBV20-1 and J usage is TRBJ2-3; 7 bases are a match to TRBD2. This CDR3 has 11 amino acids. Germline CDR1 is DFQATT and CDR2 is SNEGSKA (reference sequence). V lost 3 bases to trimming and J lost 7 bases; unmatched junction nucleotides: 1. CDR3 in DNA: TGCAGTGCTAGCGGGGGGAATACGCAGTATTTT. Translating it yields CSASGGNTQYF.

The rearrangement uses TRBV6-6 and TRBJ1-1; D is perhaps TRBD1 (5 bases). V gave up 0 bases and J gave up 1 base, with 12 bases separating them. The CDR3 covers 16 residues. Germline V gene lookup returns CDR1 MNHNY and CDR2 SVGAGI (reference sequence). The CDR3 DNA reads as TGTGCCAGCAGTTACTCTACCAGGGTCCGGAACACTGAAGCTTTCTTT. The encoded protein is CASSYSTRVRNTEAFF.

In DNA form, the CDR3 reads TGCGCCAGCATTAACATTACTAGCAATAGTAAGTTCTTC. It encodes CASINITSNSKFF. The chain links TRBV5-1 to TRBJ2-1; D may be TRBD2 (6 bases). V lost 6 bases and J 14 bases, leaving 21 bases between the germline ends. Germline V gene lookup returns CDR1 SGHRS and CDR2 YFSETQ. The CDR3 length is 13 residues.

This sequence joins TRBV11-2 and TRBJ2-7; D is unresolved. This CDR3 has 11 residues. Per germline, CDR1 SGHAT and CDR2 FQNNGV. Trimming shortened V by 4 bases and J by 12 bases, and 13 bases separated the two germline ends. The CDR3 loop is CASSSGPSPYF. CDR3 nucleotides: TGTGCCAGCAGCTCCGGTCCTAGTCCGTACTTC. The full variable domain, completed using reference TRBV11-2 and TRBJ2-7, is EAGVAQSPRYKIIEKRQSVAFWCNPISGHATLYWYQQILGQGPKLLIQFQNNGVVDDSQLPKDRFSAERLKGVDSTLKIQPAKLEDSAVYLCASSSGPSPYFGPGTRLTVT.

CDR3 nucleotide sequence: TGTGCCAGCAGCGCTATGGGGCTGAACACCGGGGAGCTGTTTTTT. Translating it yields CASSAMGLNTGELFF. The chain employs TRBV9 and TRBJ2-2; a weak D match, TRBD1 (5 bases). CDR3 length equals 15 residues. The ends were cut back, 3 bases at V and 1 base at J, with 10 bases in the middle. Germline loops: CDR1 SGDLS, CDR2 YYNGEE.

This clone was detected once. The chain employs TRBV18 and TRBJ1-1, with a weak D call TRBD1 (6 bases). Trimming left V 6 bases short and J 6 bases short, with 14 bases between. Germline V gene data show CDR1 as KGHSH and CDR2 as LQKENI. The CDR3 extends over 13 amino acids. The CDR3, as DNA: TGTGCCAGCTCGCTTACCAGGGGCTCTGAAGCTTTCTTT. Amino acids: CASSLTRGSEAFF.

V gene TRBV30 combines with J gene TRBJ2-1, with D tentatively TRBD1 (5 bases). This CDR3 spans 17 amino acids. The V gene lost 4 bases and the J gene lost 7 bases, with 26 bases spanning the gap. CDR1 and CDR2 from the germline V gene are GTSNPN and SVGIG (reference sequence). Here the CDR3 reads CAWIGQGSFLRRNEQFF. The CDR3 bases are TGTGCCTGGATCGGGCAGGGTTCGTTTCTACGTCGAAATGAGCAGTTCTTC.

The gene calls are TRBV2 and TRBJ2-7; D uncertain. Germline values: CDR1 SNHLY, CDR2 FYNNEI. The length of the CDR3 is 13 residues. V was clipped by 4 bases and J by 0 bases, with 7 bases between them. CDR3 protein: CASSGFSSYEQYF. CDR3 DNA sequence: TGTGCCAGCAGTGGCTTCAGCTCCTACGAGCAGTACTTC.

The CDR3 coding sequence is TGTGCCAGCTCACCACAACGGGAGCAGTTCTTC. This gives the protein CASSPQREQFF. The chain employs TRBV18 and TRBJ2-1; D gene unclear. The CDR3 is 11 amino acids. CDR1 KGHSH and CDR2 LQKENI come from the germline V gene. V lost 1 base and J lost 10, with 5 bases in between.

This chain uses TRBV5-1 with TRBJ2-4; tentative D call: TRBD2 (5 bases). Germline CDR1 SGHRS, CDR2 YFSETQ. V was pared by 1 base and J by 9 bases, with 14 bases between. This CDR3 spans 14 amino acids. The CDR3 nucleotides are TGCGCCAGCAGCTTGCGGGGAGATGGCGGCATTCAGTACTTC. This sequence encodes CASSLRGDGGIQYF.

This clone was observed a few times. The chain couples TRBV7-8 to TRBJ2-2; TRBD1 is a possible D gene (5 bases). Trimming pared 1 base from V and 5 bases from J, leaving 17 bases between. This CDR3 has 17 residues. The germline CDR1 and CDR2 sequences are SGHVS and FQNEAQ. The CDR3 nucleotides are TGTGCCAGCAGCTTAGTTCCTTTGGCAGGGCTTACCGGGGAGCTGTTTTTT. Protein product: CASSLVPLAGLTGELFF.

The V and J genes are TRBV5-1 and TRBJ2-3; 7 bases line up with TRBD2. Unmatched junction bases numbered 6, after V lost 0 bases and J lost 5 bases. Germline-derived CDR1 and CDR2 are SGHRS and YFSETQ. This CDR3 has 15 amino acids. In DNA, the CDR3 is TGCGCCAGCAGCTTGGGAGGCGGGAGTCAAGATACGCAGTATTTT. Amino acids: CASSLGGGSQDTQYF.

This chain links TRBV6-5 with TRBJ2-3; 10 bases agree with TRBD2. The V gene's germline CDR1 is MNHEY and CDR2 SVGAGI. The J segment lost 5 bases and the V segment lost 4 bases, leaving 3 bases of the junction unmatched. The CDR3 consists of 14 residues. This chain's CDR3 is CASSSRLAGDTQYF. In DNA form, the CDR3 reads TGTGCCAGCAGTTCCCGACTAGCGGGAGATACGCAGTATTTT.

The chain couples TRBV6-1 to TRBJ1-2; unclear D gene. V was pared by 6 bases and J by 0 bases, with 14 bases between. The CDR3 totals 15 residues. Germline V gives CDR1 MNHNS, CDR2 SASEGT. CDR3 sequence reads: CASRRLGDPNYGYTF. CDR3 coding DNA: TGTGCCAGCAGACGCCTCGGGGATCCTAACTATGGCTACACCTTC.

The rearrangement links TRBV27 to TRBJ2-6, with TRBD1 matching over 9 bases. There are 18 residues in the CDR3. Trimming at V came to 7 bases and at J to 3 bases, leaving 13 bases not matched to a gene. The germline V gene has CDR1 MNHEY and CDR2 SMNVEV (reference sequence). As DNA, the CDR3 is TGTGCCAGCAAGCTCTCAGGGACAGGGATCGGTGGGGCCAACGTCCTGACTTTC. Protein product: CASKLSGTGIGGANVLTF.

The chain employs TRBV19 and TRBJ1-2; unclear D gene. Germline values: CDR1 LNHDA, CDR2 SQIVND (reference sequence). This CDR3 is 12 amino acids long. V dropped 3 bases and J dropped 8 bases, with 10 bases sitting between them. The CDR3 region is CASSIELRGYTF. CDR3 DNA: TGTGCCAGTAGTATTGAATTGCGGGGCTACACCTTC.

The chain has TRBV6-5 and TRBJ2-1; perhaps TRBD1 as D (6 bases). This CDR3 has 15 residues. V was shortened by 2 bases and J by 0 bases, with 8 bases between the two germline ends. The germline CDR1 and CDR2 sequences are MNHEY and SVGAGI. Here the CDR3 DNA reads TGTGCCAGCAGTTACGGGGGCTACTCCTACAATGAGCAGTTCTTC. Translation gives CASSYGGYSYNEQFF.

The chain uses TRBV14 and TRBJ2-1; D may be TRBD2 (5 bases). The CDR3 runs to 14 residues. V lost 4 bases and J 2 bases, leaving 9 bases between the germline ends. Germline V CDR1 and CDR2: SGHDN, FVKESK. The CDR3 loop is CASSRASTYNEQFF. The CDR3 DNA is TGTGCCAGCAGCCGGGCTAGCACCTACAATGAGCAGTTCTTC.